This T cell receptor beta chain appears in the sequencing data of a study of early T cells in non-severe SARS-CoV-2 infection. Study context: Chains were not paired, and sequencing was done on bulk RNA from unsorted whole blood.

This clonotype has just a few counts. The antigen is unknown. Each single cDNA molecule received a unique molecular identifier. TCRdb independently ran MiXCR on the 5' RACE reads; one entry per CDR3 protein. The sample holds about 30,000 distinct CDR3 sequences; approximately 6% are singletons and the top ten take roughly 13%. This CDR3 comprises 12 residues. V lost 10 bases and J lost 4, with 14 bases in between. Study observations and caveats: CD4 and private specificities were missed by VDJdb matching, which favored anti-spike CD8 responses.

The sequenced sample consisted of whole blood. The origin of this receptor is an adult who was a healthcare worker with PCR-confirmed SARS-CoV-2 infection or an uninfected control (not recorded which). The rearrangement uses TRBV12-3 or TRBV12-4 and TRBJ2-7, with no clear D. CDR3 nucleotides: TGTGCCACGTCCAGGTTCGCTTACGAGCAGTACTTC. This translates into CATSRFAYEQYF.